Presented here are 13 T cell receptor beta chains from one specimen sequenced in a study of blood T cell repertoires in COVID-19 (TCRdb year 2020). Library generation was performed with the immunoSEQ multiplex PCR assay. This is the immuneACCESS table as TCRdb keeps it, with only in-frame sequences that have V and J called. A part of the clones is gone; compared with another copy, unresolved V genes explain less than half, and the rest is unexplained. This sample holds about 37,000 clones; around 90% were observed only once. 5.5% to 6.5% of the sample goes to the ten largest clones. Sequencing used peripheral blood. These TCRs come from a human donor in a cohort sampled during active COVID-19.

This chain uses TRBV10-2 with TRBJ2-7, with TRBD1 as a possible D gene (6 bases). CDR1 is WSHSY, CDR2 SAAADI, per germline. V was shortened by 7 bases and J by 2 bases, with 15 bases between the two germline ends. The CDR3 totals 14 residues. CDR3 region: CASTPRAGAYEQYF. CDR3 nucleotide sequence: TGCGCCAGCACTCCGCGGGCAGGGGCCTACGAGCAGTACTTC.

This chain joins TRBV6-6 and TRBJ1-2; 7 bases are shared with TRBD1. Losses at the gene ends were 5 bases for V and 3 bases for J; bases not matched to a gene: 6. The CDR3 is 14 amino acids. Germline CDR1 and CDR2: MNHNY and SVGAGI (reference sequence). The CDR3 loop reads CASSTTGNYYGYTF. DNA of the CDR3: TGTGCCAGCAGTACGACAGGGAACTACTATGGCTACACCTTC.

The genes are TRBV6-2 or TRBV6-3 and TRBJ1-5, with TRBD1 identical over 7 bases. This CDR3 has 14 amino acids. The germline V gene has CDR1 MNHEY and CDR2 SVGEGT. The trim removed 5 bases at V and 3 bases at J, leaving 4 bases unmatched. The CDR3 DNA reads TGTGCCAGCAGTCCAGGACAGGTCAATCAGCCCCAGCATTTT. It yields the protein CASSPGQVNQPQHF.

This sequence joins TRBV24-1 and TRBJ1-1, with D possibly being TRBD1 (6 bases). The CDR3 totals 13 residues. The germline gives CDR1 KGHDR, CDR2 SFDVKD. Deletions cut 3 bases from V and 9 bases from J, with 13 bases between. CDR3 nucleotides: TGTGCCACCAGTGATGGCCTGGACAGAAAAGCTTTCTTT. As protein: CATSDGLDRKAFF.

This clone came up once. At one end the junction does not follow the germline gene, possibly because of a read error. The chain couples TRBV10-3 to TRBJ1-1; D remains ambiguous. Germline CDR1 is ENHRY and CDR2 is SYGVKD. The length of the CDR3 is 12 residues. CDR3 amino acids: CASGNQNSEAFF. CDR3 nucleotide sequence: TGTGCCTCCGGGAACCAGAACAGTGAAGCTTTCTTT.

This clone was observed a single time. CDR3 sequence: CASSLFSGGSLYEQYF. DNA of the CDR3: TGCGCCAGCAGCTTGTTCTCAGGGGGTTCTCTCTACGAGCAGTACTTC. The chain is built from TRBV5-1 and TRBJ2-7; 7 bases match TRBD1. The CDR3 is 16 amino acids. After removal of 1 base from V and 3 bases from J, the junction contained 10 bases not matched to a gene. CDR1 SGHRS and CDR2 YFSETQ come from the germline V gene.

The chain carries TRBV6-5 and TRBJ1-1; maybe TRBD1 (5 bases). CDR3 length: 14 residues. The germline V gene encodes CDR1 MNHEY and CDR2 SVGAGI. V lost 7 bases, J lost 4 bases, and 16 bases lay in between. Written as DNA, the CDR3 is TGTGCCAGCACTCGGGCAGGGAAAAGCACTGAAGCTTTCTTT. Its protein is CASTRAGKSTEAFF.

The rearrangement uses TRBV4-2 and TRBJ2-5, with 11 bases identical to TRBD2. CDR1 and CDR2 (germline): LGHNA, YNFKEQ. The V and J ends lost 0 bases and 5 bases, in that order; junction bases with no gene match: 8. The CDR3 runs to 17 residues. The CDR3 spells CASSQEEASGGWETQYF. The DNA of the CDR3 is TGTGCCAGCAGCCAAGAAGAGGCTAGCGGGGGGTGGGAGACCCAGTACTTC.

The chain uses TRBV2 and TRBJ2-5; a weak D match, TRBD2 (6 bases). The length of the CDR3 is 14 residues. Trimming cost V 4 bases and J 5 bases, with 14 bases left between them. Germline V gene lookup returns CDR1 SNHLY and CDR2 FYNNEI. The CDR3 sequence: CASSAGGVKETQYF. DNA for the CDR3: TGTGCCAGCAGTGCGGGCGGGGTGAAGGAGACCCAGTACTTC. The whole variable domain, remainder taken from reference TRBV2 and TRBJ2-5, is EPEVTQTPSHQVTQMGQEVILRCVPISNHLYFYWYRQILGQKVEFLVSFYNNEISEKSEIFDDQFSVERPDGSNFTLKIRSTKLEDSAMYFCASSAGGVKETQYFGPGTRLLVL.

V usage is TRBV2 and J usage is TRBJ1-1; D is unclear. CDR3 length: 13 amino acids. Germline loops: CDR1 SNHLY, CDR2 FYNNEI. Trimming removed 5 bases at V and 6 bases at J, with 13 bases between. DNA of the CDR3: TGTGCCAGCAGTCCGTTCATTGGAGCTGAAGCTTTCTTT. Translation gives CASSPFIGAEAFF. The full variable domain, its missing parts supplied by reference TRBV2 and TRBJ1-1, is EPEVTQTPSHQVTQMGQEVILRCVPISNHLYFYWYRQILGQKVEFLVSFYNNEISEKSEIFDDQFSVERPDGSNFTLKIRSTKLEDSAMYFCASSPFIGAEAFFGQGTRLTVV.

The rearrangement links TRBV5-1 to TRBJ2-5; 12 bases are shared with TRBD2. V trimming: 0 bases; J trimming: 5 bases; junction bases outside the gene matches: 8. This CDR3 spans 17 amino acids. The V gene's germline CDR1 is SGHRS and CDR2 YFSETQ. The DNA for the CDR3 is TGCGCCAGCAGCTTGGGGTCTAGCGGGGGGGCCTTGGAGACCCAGTACTTC. Protein product: CASSLGSSGGALETQYF.

V is TRBV19 and J is TRBJ1-4; D not resolved. V gave up 2 bases and J gave up 8 bases, with 15 bases separating them. CDR3 size: 15 residues. Looked up from germline, CDR1 is LNHDA and CDR2 is SQIVND (reference sequence). The CDR3 protein is CASSIIGMASEKLFF. The CDR3 coding sequence is TGTGCCAGTAGTATAATCGGGATGGCGAGCGAAAAACTGTTTTTT.

CDR3 residues: CASGVSGGKNEQFF. CDR3 sequence (DNA): TGCGCCAGCGGGGTCAGCGGGGGGAAGAATGAGCAGTTCTTC. The chain links TRBV10-2 to TRBJ2-1; 9 bases are shared with TRBD2. The CDR3 has 14 residues. J lost 7 bases, V lost 8 bases, and 9 bases had no gene match. Germline V gene lookup returns CDR1 WSHSY and CDR2 SAAADI.